This T cell receptor (beta chain) was identified during a study of human T cells and chemical hapten exposure. Study information: A 2 cm by 2 cm inner upper arm patch received 2% DPC for sensitization. Scalp application of diphenylcyclopropenone was performed weekly in patients across the entire approximately 25-week study.

Time point meaning: patch test 1, 2 weeks after DPC sensitization. Treatment described: therapeutic diphenylcyclopropenone sensitization with weekly scalp DPC. Per the study methods: Between 23,224 and 690,600 TCRs appeared in each sample, and the median stood at 95,638. TCRdb used MiXCR to reprocess the RACE reads, holding one entry per CDR3 protein. The V and J calls, along with clone size, are taken from TCRdb and not from the paper's own processing. The sample has 180,000 or so distinct CDR3 sequences; about 14% are singletons. This clonotype was detected a few times. The TCR sequence derives from a woman in her thirties with alopecia areata. Some clones in this sample may be carry-over from other donors' samples. The source was whole blood, collected in connection with sensitization to the hapten diphenylcyclopropenone (DPC).

DNA of the CDR3: TGTGCCAGCAAGGACAGGGGCGATCAGCCCCAGCATTTT. As protein: CASKDRGDQPQHF. V usage is TRBV2 and J usage is TRBJ1-5; 9 bases fit TRBD1. Trimming at V came to 7 bases and at J to 5 bases, leaving 3 bases not matched to a gene. CDR3 length: 13 residues. In germline, CDR1 is SNHLY, CDR2 FYNNEI.